This T cell receptor beta chain is from a study of Graves' ophthalmopathy and Graves' hyperthyroidism. Overall study results and limits: Most expanded thyroid clonotypes above 0.001 frequency also appeared in blood.

This clonotype has a handful of counts. The antigen is not known. From RNA, the CDR3 regions of TCR beta chains were amplified and sequenced. Amplification began with first-round RT-PCR using HTBI primers, then second-round multiplex PCR was performed. Each CDR3 protein gets one entry after TCRdb re-called the multiplex PCR reads with MiXCR. There are under 800,000 distinct CDR3 sequences in the sample; over 20% occur only once, and around 6.9% lies in the top ten. The receptor was isolated from a woman under 30 with stable Graves' hyperthyroidism. Some clones in this sample may be carry-over from other donors' samples. What was sequenced was peripheral blood.

The CDR3 reads CASSRTQGYSNQPQHF. DNA of the CDR3: TGTGCCAGCAGCAGAACACAGGGATATAGCAATCAGCCCCAGCATTTT. V usage is TRBV11-2 and J usage is TRBJ1-5, with a possible D match to TRBD1 (6 bases). Trimming left V 5 bases short and J 0 bases short, with 14 bases between. CDR1 is SGHAT, CDR2 FQNNGV, per germline. CDR3 length equals 16 residues.